Given below is one TCR beta chain in context. There are a few counts of this clonotype. Its antigen specificity is not known. The sample holds no much larger clone one base away, and base qualities are not on file. V trim: 0 bases; J trim: 0 bases; unmatched bases: 4. The germline V gene supplies CDR1 SQVTM and CDR2 ANQGSEA. Its CDR3 holds 15 amino acids, cysteine through phenylalanine. Only CDR3 DNA remains: 45 bases, in frame from the first base. This sample was taken from a study of T cells in Graves' hyperthyroidism and ophthalmopathy (dated 2019 in TCRdb). With respect to the entire study: Peripheral blood was sampled at the time of initial diagnosis, prior to any treatment. To identify distinguishing TCR V-J signatures, a discovery cohort of 90 to 100 patients was used, comprising 43 with Graves' ophthalmopathy and some 60 with stable Graves' hyperthyroidism. Prospective prediction of ophthalmopathy was tested in an independent validation cohort of 18 hyperthyroidism patients and some 17 patients who later progressed to ophthalmopathy. The 100 or so discovery patients were randomly split 7:3 into training and test sets. In about 6 Graves' hyperthyroidism patients, the study also compared T-cell repertoires from thyroid tissue with T-cell repertoires from blood. After sampling, hyperthyroidism patients received methimazole starting at 30 mg daily, and ophthalmopathy patients received high-dose intravenous methylprednisolone. TCR Vbeta CDR3 sequencing of roughly 140 peripheral blood samples (43 ophthalmopathy, roughly 72 hyperthyroidism and approximately 17 progressor patients) is reported in the paper.

Stable Graves' hyperthyroidism was defined as the absence of progression to ophthalmopathy over 18 months of follow-up. Hyperthyroidism patients were aged 18 to 65 years and newly diagnosed, with disease duration of less than 2 months. The study excluded patients with uncontrolled infections, other autoimmune diseases, pregnancy or lactation. Diagnoses were established on the basis of clinical symptoms, serum thyroxine and TRAb, thyroid ultrasound, and orbital computed tomography. PBMCs were separated from 8 to 10 ml of fresh peripheral blood using Ficoll-Paque density gradient centrifugation. Trizol reagent was used to extract total RNA, and RNA quality was then checked on an Agilent 2100 Bioanalyzer. What the authors observed across the whole study: Ophthalmopathy was separated from stable hyperthyroidism by a 13 V-J signature model, with about 86% sensitivity and roughly 81% specificity obtained in cross-validation and 80%/75% obtained in testing. In validation, the model predicted progression to ophthalmopathy a median of roughly six months before onset, with over 55% sensitivity and roughly 79% specificity. Sample size was not statistically predetermined, and blinding of investigators to group allocation was not performed. Blood samples also contained most of the expanded thyroid clonotypes (frequency above 0.001), which suggests that blood repertoires may reflect thyroid immune responses.

The TCR beta CDR3 regions were amplified from the RNA transcripts. A first-round RT-PCR of the TCR CDR3 used the HTBI primer set with the Qiagen OneStep RT-PCR kit. A second multiplex PCR round built the libraries, followed by size selection and purification. The libraries were sequenced on an Illumina HiSeq2000 using paired-end 100 bp reads. The published analysis was carried out like this. SOAPnuke was used to process the raw data, removing reads that contained adapters or uncalled bases, had a mean Phred below 15, or lacked an exact match to the constant primer or identifier. High-quality paired reads were merged with COPE v1.2.5, and unique nucleotide sequences were defined as clonotypes. MiTCR v1.1 was used to align clonotypes to the IMGT TRBV, TRBD and TRBJ reference segments. The analysis was restricted to V-J combinations with a frequency above 0.0001, which together covered 99.2% of the repertoires. The TCS score was defined as the ratio of F50 (clonal expansion) to E x V (chaos), calculated using BLOSUM62-based TCRdist between CDR3 peptides within each V-J. Welch's t-statistics and random forest reduced fewer than 600 V-J features to 13, which were used in a naive Bayes classifier (R e1071). The raw public reads went through TCRdb reprocessing: fastp at Q25, MiXCR clone calling, in-frame beta chains kept. Records with the same CDR3 protein are collapsed into one entry carrying the most frequent genes and DNA. It is TCRdb's table, rather than the study itself, that gives the V and J calls and clone size. The sample table contains about 420,000 distinct CDR3 sequences; only one count was recorded for approximately 13% of them. The ten largest make up 5.3% of the sample.

The chain links TRBV29-1 with TRBJ1-2; 7 central nucleotides agree with TRBD1. This receptor was identified in a woman aged 18-30 years with Graves' hyperthyroidism. Sequencing was carried out using blood. Here is the DNA: TGCAGCGTTGAAGAAGGGACAGCCACTAACTATGGCTACACCTTC. The resulting protein is CSVEEGTATNYGYTF.